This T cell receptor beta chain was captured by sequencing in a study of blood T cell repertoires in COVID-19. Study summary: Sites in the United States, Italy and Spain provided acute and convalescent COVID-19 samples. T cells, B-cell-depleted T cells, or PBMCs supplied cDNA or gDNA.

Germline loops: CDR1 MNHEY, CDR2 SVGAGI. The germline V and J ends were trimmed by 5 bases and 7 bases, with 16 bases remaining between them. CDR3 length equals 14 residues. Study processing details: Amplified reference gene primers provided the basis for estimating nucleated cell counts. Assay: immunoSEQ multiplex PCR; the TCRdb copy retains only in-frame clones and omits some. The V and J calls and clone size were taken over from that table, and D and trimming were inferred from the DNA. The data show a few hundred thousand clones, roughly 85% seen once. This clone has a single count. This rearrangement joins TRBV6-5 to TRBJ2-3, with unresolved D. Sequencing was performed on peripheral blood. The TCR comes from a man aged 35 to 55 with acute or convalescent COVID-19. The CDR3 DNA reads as TGTGCCAGCAGTCTTCCGATCGACTCCTATACGCAGTATTTT. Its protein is CASSLPIDSYTQYF.